The entry below gives a single TCR beta chain sequence along with its context. Its antigen remains unidentified. The data were obtained in a study of cytomegalovirus exposure and HLA in healthy donors. The PCR ran on 60 Vbeta and 13 Jbeta primers. Sequenced by immunoSEQ multiplex PCR; TCRdb stores in-frame clones only, minus some. The sample consists of some 200,000 clones, 65% to 85% of them appearing once. CDR3 size: 15 residues. The trim removed 3 bases at V and 4 bases at J, leaving 7 bases unmatched. CDR1 is KGHSH, CDR2 LQKENI, per germline. Whole-study results and caveats: Usually a TCR sequence was rare, but some public TCRs were found in many donors.

The rearrangement links TRBV18 to TRBJ2-5; 8 bases are shared with TRBD1. The sample consisted of PBMCs. The source is a boy aged 2 to 9 in good health and CMV-seronegative. The CDR3 DNA sequence: TGTGCCAGCTCACCCGGACAGGGAAGAGCAGAGACCCAGTACTTC. Its translation: CASSPGQGRAETQYF.